A single sample is the source of the 5 T cell receptor beta chains below, sequenced in a study of molecular identifiers for immune sequencing clone quantification. TCRdb reanalysed the PCR reads using MiXCR and keeps one entry per CDR3 protein. The sample shows about 510,000 distinct CDR3 sequences, roughly 26% of them seen only once. Sequencing used naive CD8+ T cells from blood, with Jurkat cell RNA spiked in. Subset specified: FACS-sorted CD8+CD4-CCR7+CD45RA+ naive T cells. These receptors came from a human donor in good health. Some libraries in this study had Jurkat cell RNA spiked in.

This chain uses TRBV30 with TRBJ1-4; D is possibly TRBD1 (6 bases). This CDR3 is built from 17 residues. The V end lost 0 bases, the J end lost 3 bases, and 17 bases lay between the germline ends. Per the germline V gene, CDR1 is GTSNPN and CDR2 is SVGIG (reference sequence). As DNA, the CDR3 is TGTGCCTGGAGTGTACTGGACAGCTCTTCAGCTAATGAAAAACTGTTTTTT. Translating gives CAWSVLDSSSANEKLFF.

This clonotype was found once. This may stem from a read error, because a much larger clone lies one nucleotide away. J is TRBJ1-1 and V is TRBV6-1; no definite D call. The CDR3 is 15 amino acids. From germline, CDR1 is MNHNS and CDR2 SASEGT. CDR3 DNA: TGTGCCAGCAGAGAAGTGGCATTCCGGGGCACTGAAGCTTTCTTT. It specifies CASREVAFRGTEAFF.

The CDR3 sequence: CASSERRIDEQYF. The CDR3 nucleotides read TGTGCCAGCAGTGAAAGGCGAATTGACGAGCAGTACTTC. V usage is TRBV6-1 and J usage is TRBJ2-7, with no clear D. The germline V gene encodes CDR1 MNHNS and CDR2 SASEGT. The CDR3 is 13 amino acids. Trimming stripped 2 bases from V and 5 bases from J, with 10 bases between.

The table lists this clonotype with a few counts. CDR3 nucleotide sequence: TGTGCCAGCAGTGAGTGGACAGAAGTCTACAATGAGCAGTTCTTC. Residues: CASSEWTEVYNEQFF. The chain is built from TRBV2 and TRBJ2-1; a possible D gene is TRBD1 (6 bases). V shed 3 bases and J shed 3 bases, with 12 bases lying between them. Germline loops: CDR1 SNHLY, CDR2 FYNNEI. The CDR3 extends over 15 amino acids.

A remark on this clonotype: One junction end disagrees with the germline gene, perhaps due to a read error. The genes are TRBV4-1 and TRBJ1-1; no clear D. The CDR3 spans 16 residues. CDR1 and CDR2 from the germline V gene are MGHRA and YSYEKL. In DNA, the CDR3 is TGCGCCGGCAGCAGTGGGCCGCAGGTAACTCACACTGAAGCTTTCTTT. It translates to CAGSSGPQVTHTEAFF.